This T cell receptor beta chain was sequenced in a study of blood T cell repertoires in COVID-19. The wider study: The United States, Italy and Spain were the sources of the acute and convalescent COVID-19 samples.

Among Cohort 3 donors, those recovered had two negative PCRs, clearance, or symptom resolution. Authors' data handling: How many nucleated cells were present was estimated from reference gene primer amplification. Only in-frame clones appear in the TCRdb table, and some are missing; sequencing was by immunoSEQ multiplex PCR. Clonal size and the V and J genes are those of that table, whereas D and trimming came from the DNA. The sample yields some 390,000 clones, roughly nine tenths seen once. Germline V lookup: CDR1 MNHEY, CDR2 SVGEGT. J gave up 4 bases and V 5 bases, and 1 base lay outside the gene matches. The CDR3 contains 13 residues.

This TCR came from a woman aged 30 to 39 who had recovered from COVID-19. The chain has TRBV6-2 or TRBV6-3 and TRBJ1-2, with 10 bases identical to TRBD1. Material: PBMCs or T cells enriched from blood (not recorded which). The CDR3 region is CASSRQGAYGYTF. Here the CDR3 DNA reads TGTGCCAGCAGTAGACAGGGGGCCTATGGCTACACCTTC.